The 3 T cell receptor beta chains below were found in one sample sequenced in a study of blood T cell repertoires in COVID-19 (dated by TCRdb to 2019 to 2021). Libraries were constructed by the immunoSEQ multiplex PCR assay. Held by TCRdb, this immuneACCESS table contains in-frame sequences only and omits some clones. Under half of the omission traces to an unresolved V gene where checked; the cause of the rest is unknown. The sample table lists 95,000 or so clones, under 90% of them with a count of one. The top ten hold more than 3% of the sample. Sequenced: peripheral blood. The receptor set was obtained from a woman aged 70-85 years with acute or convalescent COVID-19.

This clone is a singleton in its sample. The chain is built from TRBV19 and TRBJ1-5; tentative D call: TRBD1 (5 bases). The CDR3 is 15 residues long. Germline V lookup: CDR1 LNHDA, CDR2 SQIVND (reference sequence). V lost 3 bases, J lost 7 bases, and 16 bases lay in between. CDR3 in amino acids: CASSIGGAGKQPQHF. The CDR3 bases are TGTGCCAGTAGTATTGGTGGGGCAGGGAAGCAGCCCCAGCATTTT.

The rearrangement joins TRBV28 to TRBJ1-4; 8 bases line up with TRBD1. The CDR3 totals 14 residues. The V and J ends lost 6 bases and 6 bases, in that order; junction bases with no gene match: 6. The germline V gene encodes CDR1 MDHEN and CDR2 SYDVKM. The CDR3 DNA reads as TGTGCCAGCAGCCCCAGGGGGCCCCATGAAAAACTGTTTTTT. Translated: CASSPRGPHEKLFF.

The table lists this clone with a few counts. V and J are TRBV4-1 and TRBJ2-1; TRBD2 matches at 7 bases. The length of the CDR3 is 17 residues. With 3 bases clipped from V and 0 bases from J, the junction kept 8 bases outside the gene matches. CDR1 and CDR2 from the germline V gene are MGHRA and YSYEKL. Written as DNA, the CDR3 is TGCGCCAGCAGCCACCTGGGCGGGAGCGACTCCTACAATGAGCAGTTCTTC. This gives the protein CASSHLGGSDSYNEQFF.